Listed here are 16 T cell receptor beta chains from one sample, sequenced in a study of cytomegalovirus exposure and HLA in healthy donors. Vbeta (60) and Jbeta (13) primers were used in the PCR. Using immunoSEQ multiplex PCR, the repertoire was profiled, and TCRdb retains in-frame clones only, with some absent. The sample has about 240,000 clones, approximately 85% seen once. Sequencing was done on a sample of PBMCs. The receptors originated from a girl aged 2 to 9 in good health and CMV-seronegative.

The CDR3 DNA follows: TGCGCCAGCAGCCCCCGGACAGGGGATGGGCATGGCTACACCTTC. Residues: CASSPRTGDGHGYTF. V gene TRBV4-1 combines with J gene TRBJ1-2; TRBD1 aligns across 9 bases. The junction had 9 bases not matched to a gene; V was cut back by 4 bases and J by 6 bases. The CDR3 sequence is 15 residues long. Germline lookup yields CDR1 MGHRA and CDR2 YSYEKL.

The CDR3 coding sequence is TGTGCCAGCAGTTACTTGAACTACCGGTCCCAGTACTTC. Residues: CASSYLNYRSQYF. The rearrangement links TRBV6-5 to TRBJ2-5, with unresolved D. CDR3 length: 13 residues. V dropped 1 base and J dropped 9 bases, with 12 bases sitting between them. Germline V gene data show CDR1 as MNHEY and CDR2 as SVGAGI.

This chain's CDR3 is CASSYRGGYGYTF. The CDR3, as DNA: TGTGCCAGCAGTTACAGGGGGGGCTATGGCTACACCTTC. The chain recombines TRBV6-5 with TRBJ1-2; D might be TRBD1 (6 bases). Germline V lookup: CDR1 MNHEY, CDR2 SVGAGI. There are 13 residues in the CDR3. V was shortened by 2 bases and J by 4 bases, with 8 bases between the two germline ends.

A single count supports this clone. This chain connects TRBV14 to TRBJ2-2, with a tentative D call TRBD1 (6 bases). Between the trimmed V and J ends, which lost 1 base and 3 bases, there was a span of 12 bases. The CDR3 length is 16 residues. CDR1 and CDR2 from the germline V gene are SGHDN and FVKESK. The CDR3 sequence is CASSQVTGIYTGELFF. The CDR3 DNA reads as TGTGCCAGCAGCCAAGTAACAGGGATCTACACCGGGGAGCTGTTTTTT.

The chain carries TRBV30 and TRBJ1-1; TRBD1 aligns across 10 bases. CDR3 length equals 14 residues. The V gene end was trimmed by 3 bases and the J gene end by 5 bases; junction bases not matched to a gene: 6. The germline gives CDR1 GTSNPN, CDR2 SVGIG (reference sequence). The CDR3 is CAWSRDRGRTEAFF. CDR3 DNA sequence: TGTGCCTGGAGCCGGGACAGGGGTCGGACTGAAGCTTTCTTT.

V and J are TRBV6-1 and TRBJ1-4, with 7 bases identical to TRBD1. The V and J ends lost 4 bases and 2 bases, in that order; junction bases with no gene match: 4. The CDR3 loop spans 15 amino acids. The V gene's germline CDR1 is MNHNS and CDR2 SASEGT. CDR3 bases: TGTGCCAGCAGTGTTGAGGGGGCGACTAATGAAAAACTGTTTTTT. Amino acid sequence: CASSVEGATNEKLFF.

This clone appeared once. CDR3 region: CATSRDLPSTDTQYF. CDR3 DNA sequence: TGTGCCACCAGCAGAGATCTTCCTAGCACAGATACGCAGTATTTT. The gene calls are TRBV15 and TRBJ2-3; D call uncertain. V lost 0 bases and J 0 bases, leaving 7 bases between the germline ends. Germline V gene lookup returns CDR1 LNHNV and CDR2 YYDKDF (reference sequence). The CDR3 spans 15 residues. Using reference TRBV15 and TRBJ2-3 for the parts outside the CDR3, the full variable domain is DAMVIQNPRYQVTQFGKPVTLSCSQTLNHNVMYWYQQKSSQAPKLLFHYYDKDFNNEADTPDNFQSRRPNTSFCFLDIRSPGLGDTAMYLCATSRDLPSTDTQYFGPGTRLTVL.

The chain uses TRBV21-1 and TRBJ2-1; the table names TRBD2, a call not compared with the DNA. TRBV21-1 is labeled a pseudogene. This CDR3 comprises 17 residues. CDR3 in DNA: TGTGCCAGCAGCAAAGTACACCGGCGGGGTTCCTACAATGAGCAGTTCTTC. Its translation is CASSKVHRRGSYNEQFF.

The chain combines TRBV5-1 with TRBJ2-7; 8 nucleotides align to TRBD2. The CDR3 contains 15 residues. V dropped 0 bases and J dropped 3; count of bases not matched to a gene: 5. Germline V gives CDR1 SGHRS, CDR2 YFSETQ. In DNA form, the CDR3 reads TGCGCCAGCAGCTTGGGGTCTAGCGGGCTCTACGAGCAGTACTTC. Translating it yields CASSLGSSGLYEQYF. Full variable domain (rest looked up from reference TRBV5-1 and TRBJ2-7): KAGVTQTPRYLIKTRGQQVTLSCSPISGHRSVSWYQQTPGQGLQFLFEYFSETQRNKGNFPGRFSGRQFSNSRSEMNVSTLELGDSALYLCASSLGSSGLYEQYFGPGTRLTVT.

The V gene is TRBV5-4, the J gene TRBJ2-1, with TRBD2 as a possible D gene (6 bases). The CDR3 loop spans 15 amino acids. Trimming pared 7 bases from V and 0 bases from J, leaving 14 bases between. The germline gives CDR1 SGHNT, CDR2 YYREEE (reference sequence). CDR3 nucleotides: TGTGCCAGCGGGGGGTCGGGGTTCTCCTACAATGAGCAGTTCTTC. It specifies CASGGSGFSYNEQFF.

CDR3 in DNA: TGTGCCAGCAGCTTGCGGTCCTATGGCTACACCTTC. Its translation is CASSLRSYGYTF. This chain connects TRBV5-6 to TRBJ1-2; D is undetermined. The CDR3 has 12 amino acids. Germline V lookup: CDR1 SGHDT, CDR2 YYEEEE. V was clipped by 1 base and J by 4 bases, with 5 bases between them.

In the case of this clone: The DNA is omitted, as the CDR3 cannot be located on it reliably, and the CDR3 follows TCRdb's listing. The V call is TRBV21-1, the J call TRBJ2-7; the table's D call of TRBD2 was not tested on the DNA. TRBV21-1 is a pseudogene segment. The CDR3 is 13 amino acids long, termini counted. The CDR3 protein is CASSKPVGRGSHF.

This rearrangement joins TRBV15 to TRBJ2-3; 16 bases are a match to TRBD2. The CDR3 covers 17 residues. V gave up 0 bases and J gave up 6 bases; unmatched junction bases: 3. The germline CDR1 and CDR2 sequences are LNHNV and YYDKDF (reference sequence). CDR3 bases: TGTGCCACCAGCAGAGATCGGGGACTAGCGGGGGGGGATACGCAGTATTTT. As protein: CATSRDRGLAGGDTQYF. Based on the CDR3 plus reference TRBV15 and TRBJ2-3, the full variable domain is DAMVIQNPRYQVTQFGKPVTLSCSQTLNHNVMYWYQQKSSQAPKLLFHYYDKDFNNEADTPDNFQSRRPNTSFCFLDIRSPGLGDTAMYLCATSRDRGLAGGDTQYFGPGTRLTVL.

The V call is TRBV5-1, the J call TRBJ2-1; 9 bases map to TRBD1. Germline lookup yields CDR1 SGHRS and CDR2 YFSETQ. Unmatched junction bases numbered 9, after V lost 4 bases and J lost 7 bases. The CDR3 runs to 15 residues. The DNA for the CDR3 is TGCGCCAGCAGCCCCGTAGGGACAGGGCTTAATGAGCAGTTCTTC. This sequence encodes CASSPVGTGLNEQFF.

This clone was observed a single time. DNA of the CDR3: TGTGCCAGCAGCTTAATGTGGCAGGGGCGGACAGATACGCAGTATTTT. This translates into CASSLMWQGRTDTQYF. The V call is TRBV11-2, the J call TRBJ2-3, with a weak D call TRBD1 (6 bases). Germline-derived CDR1 and CDR2 are SGHAT and FQNNGV. CDR3 size: 16 residues. Trimming removed 2 bases at V and 3 bases at J, with 15 bases between.

This clone occurred once. V gene TRBV6-1 combines with J gene TRBJ2-7; D unresolved. Looked up from germline, CDR1 is MNHNS and CDR2 is SASEGT. The V end was cut by 0 bases, the J end by 4 bases, with 13 bases between. This CDR3 is built from 15 residues. As DNA, the CDR3 is TGTGCCAGCAGTGAAGCGCGGTTTTCTACTTACGAGCAGTACTTC. This encodes CASSEARFSTYEQYF.